The 15 T cell receptor beta chains in this list originate from one sample, sequenced in a study of blood T cell repertoires in COVID-19 (dated by TCRdb to 2018 to 2021). Library creation used the immunoSEQ multiplex PCR assay. In TCRdb, the immuneACCESS table is reduced to in-frame sequences with V and J assigned. These tables do not hold every clone; where another copy was compared, an unresolved V gene accounts for under half, and the others remain unexplained. The sample table records approximately 250,000 clones; under 90% of these occur just once. In total, the top ten clones hold around 7.8% of the sample. The sequencing sample was made of peripheral blood. These receptors were obtained from a human donor in a cohort sampled during active COVID-19.

This chain uses TRBV27 with TRBJ2-3; D is undetermined. V lost 6 bases to trimming and J lost 2 bases, with 9 bases between them. The V gene's germline CDR1 is MNHEY and CDR2 SMNVEV (reference sequence). The CDR3 contains 13 residues. In nucleotides, the CDR3 is TGTGCCAGCAGGCCCCACATCACAGATACGCAGTATTTT. Protein sequence: CASRPHITDTQYF.

The V gene is TRBV2, the J gene TRBJ1-3, with 7 bases aligning to TRBD1. The V gene's germline CDR1 is SNHLY and CDR2 FYNNEI. CDR3 length: 15 residues. The V segment lost 7 bases and the J segment 3 bases; nucleotides outside the gene matches: 9. CDR3 nucleotides: TGTGCCAGCACCACGGACAGGATTCTTGGAAACACCATATATTTT. It codes for CASTTDRILGNTIYF.

This clone appeared a few times. The gene calls are TRBV2 and TRBJ1-3; 7 nucleotides line up with TRBD1. Germline loops: CDR1 SNHLY, CDR2 FYNNEI. There are 14 residues in the CDR3. V lost 7 bases, J lost 0 bases, and 3 bases stayed unmatched. The CDR3 nucleotides read TGTGCCAGCAATGACAGGGTCTCTGGAAACACCATATATTTT. The encoded protein is CASNDRVSGNTIYF.

CDR3 bases: TGCGCCAGCAGCCCCGGACAGGACTTTAACTATGGCTACACCTTC. Its translation is CASSPGQDFNYGYTF. The chain links TRBV4-1 to TRBJ1-2; 7 bases agree with TRBD1. This CDR3 has 15 residues. V gave up 4 bases and J gave up 1 base; unmatched junction bases: 6. Germline CDR1 reads MGHRA; CDR2 reads YSYEKL.

V usage is TRBV6-5 and J usage is TRBJ2-1; D gene unclear. The CDR3 runs to 13 residues. Per germline, CDR1 MNHEY and CDR2 SVGAGI. Trimming removed 5 bases at V and 8 bases at J, with 13 bases between. The CDR3 region has the DNA TGTGCCAGCAGTACCCCTAGGTTCCATGAGCAGTTCTTC. Translated: CASSTPRFHEQFF.

V and J are TRBV11-2 and TRBJ2-5; D possibly corresponds to TRBD2 (5 bases). The V gene's germline CDR1 is SGHAT and CDR2 FQNNGV. V shed 5 bases and J shed 2 bases, with 18 bases lying between them. CDR3 length: 16 residues. The CDR3 spells CASSPPGVARQETQYF. Written as DNA, the CDR3 is TGTGCCAGCAGCCCCCCCGGGGTAGCACGTCAAGAGACCCAGTACTTC.

In its sample, this clone was seen a few times. This chain uses TRBV5-1 with TRBJ2-1, with 11 nucleotides matching TRBD2. Germline CDR1 reads SGHRS; CDR2 reads YFSETQ. This CDR3 contains 15 residues. With 0 bases clipped from V and 7 bases from J, the junction kept 3 bases outside the gene matches. CDR3: CASSLELAGANEQFF. CDR3 in DNA: TGCGCCAGCAGCTTGGAACTAGCGGGAGCTAATGAGCAGTTCTTC. The full variable domain, with the rest looked up from reference TRBV5-1 and TRBJ2-1, is KAGVTQTPRYLIKTRGQQVTLSCSPISGHRSVSWYQQTPGQGLQFLFEYFSETQRNKGNFPGRFSGRQFSNSRSEMNVSTLELGDSALYLCASSLELAGANEQFFGPGTRLTVL.

V usage is TRBV4-1 and J usage is TRBJ2-1; no clear D gene. This CDR3 is 12 amino acids long. Germline V gives CDR1 MGHRA, CDR2 YSYEKL. V lost 3 bases, J lost 7 bases, and 7 bases lay in between. CDR3 sequence (DNA): TGCGCCAGCAGCCAGAGTGCAAATGAGCAGTTCTTC. It codes for CASSQSANEQFF.

The rearrangement links TRBV18 to TRBJ2-1, with D unresolved. V lost 2 bases, J lost 7 bases, and 6 bases lay in between. The CDR3 runs to 12 residues. Germline CDR1 and CDR2: KGHSH and LQKENI. The CDR3 region has the DNA TGTGCCAGCTCACCATCGGAGAATGAGCAGTTCTTC. This translates into CASSPSENEQFF.

The V gene is TRBV7-2, the J gene TRBJ2-5, with 8 bases aligning to TRBD2. CDR3 length: 16 amino acids. The ends lost 3 bases at V and 1 base at J; junction bases unmatched: 7. CDR1 and CDR2 (germline): SGHTA, FQGNSA. The CDR3 reads CASSFPGSGTQETQYF. DNA of the CDR3: TGTGCCAGCAGCTTCCCGGGTAGCGGGACCCAAGAGACCCAGTACTTC.

The J gene is TRBJ1-2, the V gene TRBV6-2 or TRBV6-3; TRBD1 agrees at 10 bases. The CDR3 spans 17 residues. The germline V gene has CDR1 MNHEY and CDR2 SVGEGT. V dropped 0 bases and J dropped 1; count of bases not matched to a gene: 5. CDR3 bases: TGTGCCAGCAGTTACTCAGGACGGGACAGGGGTAACTATGGCTACACCTTC. The encoded protein is CASSYSGRDRGNYGYTF.

This clone appeared once. The V and J genes are TRBV29-1 and TRBJ2-5; 12 bases agree with TRBD2. Germline CDR1 is SQVTM and CDR2 is ANQGSEA. The CDR3 totals 14 residues. V lost 5 bases, J lost 4 bases, and 5 bases stayed unmatched. The CDR3 is CSVPTTSGRETQYF. The CDR3 DNA is TGCAGCGTTCCAACGACTAGCGGGAGAGAGACCCAGTACTTC.

V is TRBV18 and J is TRBJ1-3; TRBD1 aligns across 9 bases. V was clipped by 1 base and J by 4 bases; unmatched bases: 5. Germline CDR1 and CDR2: KGHSH and LQKENI. This CDR3 is built from 16 residues. The CDR3 bases are TGTGCCAGCTCACCACAAGGACAGGGGAAAGGAAACACCATATATTTT. This translates into CASSPQGQGKGNTIYF. The whole variable domain, filled in from reference TRBV18 and TRBJ1-3, reads NAGVMQNPRHLVRRRGQEARLRCSPMKGHSHVYWYRQLPEEGLKFMVYLQKENIIDESGMPKERFSAEFPKEGPSILRIQQVVRGDSAAYFCASSPQGQGKGNTIYFGEGSWLTVV.

The J gene is TRBJ2-3, the V gene TRBV7-8; 10 nucleotides agree with TRBD2. This CDR3 comprises 17 residues. Losses at the gene ends were 3 bases for V and 0 bases for J; bases not matched to a gene: 6. The germline V gene encodes CDR1 SGHVS and CDR2 FQNEAQ. CDR3 sequence: CASSLLQRGGSTDTQYF. In DNA, the CDR3 is TGTGCCAGCAGCTTGCTTCAGCGGGGGGGCAGCACAGATACGCAGTATTTT.

The J gene is TRBJ1-5, the V gene TRBV6-2 or TRBV6-3, with D maybe TRBD1 (5 bases). Germline V gene data show CDR1 as MNHEY and CDR2 as SVGEGT. Trimming stripped 5 bases from V and 8 bases from J, with 13 bases between. The CDR3 is 13 residues long. The DNA of the CDR3 is TGTGCCAGCAGTCACCTACTCAGGGAGCCCCAGCATTTT. Translated: CASSHLLREPQHF.